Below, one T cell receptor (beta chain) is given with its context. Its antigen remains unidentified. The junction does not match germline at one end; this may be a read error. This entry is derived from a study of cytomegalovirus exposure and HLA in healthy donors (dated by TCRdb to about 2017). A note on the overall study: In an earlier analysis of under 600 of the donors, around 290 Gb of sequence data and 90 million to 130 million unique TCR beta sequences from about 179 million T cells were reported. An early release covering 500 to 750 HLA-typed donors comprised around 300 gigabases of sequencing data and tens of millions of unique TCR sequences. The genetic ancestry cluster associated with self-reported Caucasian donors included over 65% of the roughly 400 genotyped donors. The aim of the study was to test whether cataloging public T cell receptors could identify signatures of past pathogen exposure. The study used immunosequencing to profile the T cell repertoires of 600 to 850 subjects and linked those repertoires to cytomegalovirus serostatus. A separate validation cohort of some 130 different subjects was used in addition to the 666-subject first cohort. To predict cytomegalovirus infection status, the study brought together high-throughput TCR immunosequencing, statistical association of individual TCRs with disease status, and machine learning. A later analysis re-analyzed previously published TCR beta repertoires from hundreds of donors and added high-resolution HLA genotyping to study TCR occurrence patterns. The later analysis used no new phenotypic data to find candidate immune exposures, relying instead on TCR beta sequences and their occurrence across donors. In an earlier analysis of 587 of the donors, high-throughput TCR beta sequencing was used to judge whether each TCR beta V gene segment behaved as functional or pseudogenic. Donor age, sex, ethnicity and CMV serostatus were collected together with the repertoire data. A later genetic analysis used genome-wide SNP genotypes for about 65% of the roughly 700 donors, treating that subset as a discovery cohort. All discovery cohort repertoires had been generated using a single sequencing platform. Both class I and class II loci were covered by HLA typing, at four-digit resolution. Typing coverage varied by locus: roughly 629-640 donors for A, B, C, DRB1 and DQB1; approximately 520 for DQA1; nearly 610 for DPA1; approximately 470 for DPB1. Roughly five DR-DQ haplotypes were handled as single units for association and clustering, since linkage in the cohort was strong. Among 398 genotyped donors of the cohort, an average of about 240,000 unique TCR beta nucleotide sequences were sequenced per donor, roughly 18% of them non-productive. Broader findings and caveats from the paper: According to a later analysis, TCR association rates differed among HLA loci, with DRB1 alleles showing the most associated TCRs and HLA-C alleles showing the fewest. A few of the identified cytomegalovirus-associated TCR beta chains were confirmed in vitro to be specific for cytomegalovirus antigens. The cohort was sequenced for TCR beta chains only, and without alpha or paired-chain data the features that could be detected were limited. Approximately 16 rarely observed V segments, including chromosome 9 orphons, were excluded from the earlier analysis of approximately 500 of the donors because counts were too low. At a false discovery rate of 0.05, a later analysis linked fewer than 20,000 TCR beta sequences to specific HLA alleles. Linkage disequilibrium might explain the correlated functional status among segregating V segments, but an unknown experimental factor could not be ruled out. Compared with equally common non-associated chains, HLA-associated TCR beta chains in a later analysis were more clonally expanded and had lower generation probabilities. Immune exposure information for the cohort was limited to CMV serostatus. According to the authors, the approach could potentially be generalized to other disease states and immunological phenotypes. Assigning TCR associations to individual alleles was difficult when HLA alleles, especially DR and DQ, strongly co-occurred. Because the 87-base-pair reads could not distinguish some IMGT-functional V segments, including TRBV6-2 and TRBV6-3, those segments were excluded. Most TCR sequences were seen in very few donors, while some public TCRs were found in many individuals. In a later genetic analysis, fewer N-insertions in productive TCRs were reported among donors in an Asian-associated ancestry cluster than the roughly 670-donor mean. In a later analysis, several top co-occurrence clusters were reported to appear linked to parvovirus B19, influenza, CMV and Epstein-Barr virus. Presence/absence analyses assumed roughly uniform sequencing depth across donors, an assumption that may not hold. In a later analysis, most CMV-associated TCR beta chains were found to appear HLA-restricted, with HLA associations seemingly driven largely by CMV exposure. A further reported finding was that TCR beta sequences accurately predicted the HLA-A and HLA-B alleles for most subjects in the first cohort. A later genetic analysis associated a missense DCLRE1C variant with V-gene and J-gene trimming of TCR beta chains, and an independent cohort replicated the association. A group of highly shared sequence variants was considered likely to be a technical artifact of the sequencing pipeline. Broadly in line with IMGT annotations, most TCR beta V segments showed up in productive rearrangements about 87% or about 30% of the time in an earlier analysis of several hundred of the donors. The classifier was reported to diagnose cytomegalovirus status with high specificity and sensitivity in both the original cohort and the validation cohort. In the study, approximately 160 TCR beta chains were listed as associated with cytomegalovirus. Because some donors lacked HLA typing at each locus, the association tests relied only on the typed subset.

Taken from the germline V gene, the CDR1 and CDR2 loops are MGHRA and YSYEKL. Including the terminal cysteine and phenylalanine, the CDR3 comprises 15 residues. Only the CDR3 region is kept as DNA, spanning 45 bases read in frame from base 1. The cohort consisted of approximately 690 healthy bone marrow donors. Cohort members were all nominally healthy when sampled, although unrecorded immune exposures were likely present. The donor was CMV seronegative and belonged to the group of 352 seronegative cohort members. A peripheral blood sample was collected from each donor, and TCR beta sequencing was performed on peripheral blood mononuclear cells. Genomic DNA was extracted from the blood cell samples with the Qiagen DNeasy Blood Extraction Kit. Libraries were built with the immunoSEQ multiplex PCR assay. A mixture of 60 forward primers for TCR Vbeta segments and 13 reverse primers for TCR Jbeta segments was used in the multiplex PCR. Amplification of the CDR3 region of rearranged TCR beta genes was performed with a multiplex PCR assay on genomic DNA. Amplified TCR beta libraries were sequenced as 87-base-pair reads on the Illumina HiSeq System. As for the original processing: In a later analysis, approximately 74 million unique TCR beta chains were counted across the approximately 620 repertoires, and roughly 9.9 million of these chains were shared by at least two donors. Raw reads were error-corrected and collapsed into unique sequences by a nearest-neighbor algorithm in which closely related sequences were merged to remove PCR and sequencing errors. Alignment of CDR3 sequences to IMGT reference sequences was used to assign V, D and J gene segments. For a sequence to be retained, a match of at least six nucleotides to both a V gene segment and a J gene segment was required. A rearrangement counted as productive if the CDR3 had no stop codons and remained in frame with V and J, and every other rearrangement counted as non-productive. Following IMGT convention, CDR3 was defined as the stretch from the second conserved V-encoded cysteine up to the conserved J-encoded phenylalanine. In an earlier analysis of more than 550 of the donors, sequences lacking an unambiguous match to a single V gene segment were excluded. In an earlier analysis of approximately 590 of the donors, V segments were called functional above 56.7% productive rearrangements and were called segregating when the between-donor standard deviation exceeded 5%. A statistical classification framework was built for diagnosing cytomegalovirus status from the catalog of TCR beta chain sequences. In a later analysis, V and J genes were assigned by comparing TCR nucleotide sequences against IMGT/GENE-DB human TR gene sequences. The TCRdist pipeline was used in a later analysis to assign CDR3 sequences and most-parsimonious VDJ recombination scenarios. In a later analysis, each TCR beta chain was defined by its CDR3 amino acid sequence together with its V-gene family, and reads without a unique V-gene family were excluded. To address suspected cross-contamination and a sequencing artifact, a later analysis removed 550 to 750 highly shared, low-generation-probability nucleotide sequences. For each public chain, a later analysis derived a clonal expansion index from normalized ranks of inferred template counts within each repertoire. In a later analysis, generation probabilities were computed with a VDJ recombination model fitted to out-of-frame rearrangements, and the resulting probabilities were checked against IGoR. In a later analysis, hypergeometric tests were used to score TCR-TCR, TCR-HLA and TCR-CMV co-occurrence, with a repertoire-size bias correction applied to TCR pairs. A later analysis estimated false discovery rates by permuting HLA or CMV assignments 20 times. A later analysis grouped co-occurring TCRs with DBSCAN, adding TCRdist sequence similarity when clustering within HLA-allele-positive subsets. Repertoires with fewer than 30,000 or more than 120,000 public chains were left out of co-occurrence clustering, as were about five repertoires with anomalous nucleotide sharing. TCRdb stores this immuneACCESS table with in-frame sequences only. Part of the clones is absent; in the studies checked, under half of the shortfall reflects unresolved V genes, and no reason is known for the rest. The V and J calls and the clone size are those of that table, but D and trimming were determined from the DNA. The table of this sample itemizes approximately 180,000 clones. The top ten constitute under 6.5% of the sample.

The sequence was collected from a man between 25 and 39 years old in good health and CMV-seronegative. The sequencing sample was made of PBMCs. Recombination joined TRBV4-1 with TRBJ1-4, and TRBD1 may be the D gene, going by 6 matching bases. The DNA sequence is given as TGCACCAGCAGTTTCACAGGGCTAACTAATGAAAAACTGTTTTTT. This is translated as CTSSFTGLTNEKLFF.